The 27 T cell receptor beta chains presented below share a single source sample, sequenced in a study of T-cell memory formation after mild COVID-19 (dated by TCRdb to 2020 to 2023). Library generation was performed with 5' RACE. Data came from an Illumina NovaSeq 6000. Using fastp at Q25 and MiXCR, TCRdb reprocessed the public reads and kept productive beta chains. Identical CDR3 proteins give one entry, which carries the most common genes and DNA. The sample table shows nearly 250,000 distinct CDR3 sequences, and 15% are seen once. 2.1% of the sample is taken by the ten largest. The specimen was PBMCs or a T cell subset sorted from them (not recorded which). The receptors stem from an adult woman who had mild COVID-19 (a few samples of this study predate the infection). The sample titles of this study are shuffled in the database, so cell type and time point are left out; the donor was told from shared clones.

The chain uses TRBV12-3 or TRBV12-4 and TRBJ2-5; D not certain. The germline V and J ends were trimmed by 6 bases and 1 base, with 18 bases remaining between them. The CDR3 consists of 16 residues. The CDR3 here is CASSPLGPQAQETQYF. DNA of the CDR3: TGTGCCAGCAGCCCACTTGGACCTCAGGCCCAAGAGACCCAGTACTTC.

This clonotype was recorded at least ten times. The rearrangement joins TRBV5-1 to TRBJ2-3; TRBD1 might be the D (6 bases). Per germline, CDR1 SGHRS and CDR2 YFSETQ. The CDR3 sequence is 13 residues long. Trimming pared 7 bases from V and 3 bases from J, leaving 12 bases between. CDR3 residues: CASARGFTDTQYF. The CDR3 DNA reads as TGCGCCAGCGCGAGGGGGTTTACAGATACGCAGTATTTT.

This clonotype has more than one count but fewer than ten. The chain recombines TRBV12-3 or TRBV12-4 with TRBJ1-6; the D gene is possibly TRBD1 (5 bases). The CDR3 is made up of 15 amino acids. Trimming stripped 6 bases from V and 5 bases from J, with 14 bases between. CDR3 residues: CASSLRDGNNSPLHF. In nucleotides, the CDR3 is TGTGCCAGCAGCCTCCGGGACGGGAATAATTCACCCCTCCACTTT.

This clonotype was picked up many times. Here the CDR3 DNA reads TGTGCCAGCAGTTTACAACTAGCGGGAGGTAATGAGCAGTTCTTC. Its protein product is CASSLQLAGGNEQFF. The J gene is TRBJ2-1, the V gene TRBV27; the match to TRBD2 covers 12 bases. Per the germline V gene, CDR1 is MNHEY and CDR2 is SMNVEV (reference sequence). This CDR3 region has 15 residues. Trimming cost V 2 bases and J 7 bases; bases outside gene matches: 3.

This clonotype has more than one count but fewer than ten. The chain recombines TRBV20-1 with TRBJ2-7; 9 bases map to TRBD2. This CDR3 has 15 amino acids. The J segment lost 9 bases and the V segment lost 3 bases, leaving 15 bases of the junction unmatched. The V gene's germline CDR1 is DFQATT and CDR2 SNEGSKA (reference sequence). CDR3 protein: CSARLGTSLWGGQYF. The CDR3 DNA reads as TGCAGTGCTAGGCTCGGGACTAGCCTATGGGGGGGGCAGTACTTC.

The chain couples TRBV24-1 to TRBJ1-2; weak D call: TRBD1 (6 bases). Germline assignment: CDR1 KGHDR and CDR2 SFDVKD. V was clipped by 4 bases and J by 2 bases, with 10 bases between them. The CDR3 has 14 residues. Here the CDR3 reads CATSDSTGNYGYTF. CDR3 nucleotide sequence: TGTGCCACCAGTGACTCTACAGGGAACTATGGCTACACCTTC.

This clonotype came up a few times. This rearrangement joins TRBV20-1 to TRBJ1-6, with TRBD1 matching 10 bases. The CDR3 has 15 amino acids. CDR1 is DFQATT and CDR2 is SNEGSKA in the germline V gene (reference sequence). V dropped 1 base and J dropped 8; count of bases not matched to a gene: 5. For the CDR3, the DNA is TGCAGTGCTAGAGTTAGACAGGGGGCGGATTCACCCCTCCACTTT. Translating it yields CSARVRQGADSPLHF.

This clonotype was counted only a few times. The gene calls are TRBV7-9 and TRBJ2-2; tentative D call: TRBD1 (5 bases). The germline V and J ends were trimmed by 5 bases and 5 bases, with 12 bases remaining between them. CDR1 and CDR2 from the germline V gene are SEHNR and FQNEAQ (reference sequence). CDR3 length: 14 residues. In DNA, the CDR3 is TGTGCCAGCAGCACACAAGACAGTACCGGGGAGCTGTTTTTT. Translating gives CASSTQDSTGELFF.

The V call is TRBV11-2, the J call TRBJ2-1; TRBD2 matches at 9 bases. The CDR3 runs to 16 residues. V was clipped by 7 bases and J by 3 bases; unmatched bases: 10. Per germline, CDR1 SGHAT and CDR2 FQNNGV. The CDR3, as DNA: TGTGCCAGCACCCCCCATAGCGGGAGTGACTACAATGAGCAGTTCTTC. Residues: CASTPHSGSDYNEQFF.

This clonotype was counted many times. V gene TRBV5-1 combines with J gene TRBJ2-7, with D unresolved. The germline V gene has CDR1 SGHRS and CDR2 YFSETQ. CDR3 length: 13 residues. The ends were cut back, 2 bases at V and 4 bases at J, with 10 bases in the middle. CDR3 amino acids: CASSLSGVYEQYF. Here the CDR3 DNA reads TGCGCCAGCAGCTTATCCGGCGTGTACGAGCAGTACTTC.

The table lists this clonotype with many counts. The CDR3 DNA sequence: TGCGCCAGCAGCCACCTCACCGGGACGGGGAACACCGGGGAGCTGTTTTTT. Its translation: CASSHLTGTGNTGELFF. The V call is TRBV4-3, the J call TRBJ2-2; perhaps D is TRBD1 or TRBD2 (5 bases each). The CDR3 length is 17 residues. Trimming stripped 3 bases from V and 1 base from J, with 15 bases between. Germline-derived CDR1 and CDR2 are LGHNA and YSLEER.

The V call is TRBV2, the J call TRBJ2-7; D remains unclear. This CDR3 contains 15 residues. Trimming removed 6 bases at V and 0 bases at J, with 15 bases between. Germline V gene lookup returns CDR1 SNHLY and CDR2 FYNNEI. The CDR3 loop reads CASSRLSSVSYEQYF. The DNA for the CDR3 is TGTGCCAGCAGCCGCTTGAGTTCAGTCTCCTACGAGCAGTACTTC.

A few counts support this clonotype. CDR3 loop: CSASKGQTGGNQPQHF. CDR3 nucleotide sequence: TGCAGTGCTAGTAAAGGCCAGACAGGGGGCAATCAGCCCCAGCATTTT. The chain recombines TRBV20-1 with TRBJ1-5; 8 bases line up with TRBD1. The germline V gene encodes CDR1 DFQATT and CDR2 SNEGSKA (reference sequence). The CDR3 extends over 16 amino acids. J gave up 2 bases and V 3 bases, and 9 bases lay outside the gene matches.

This clonotype was found once. The rearrangement joins TRBV24-1 to TRBJ1-2, with TRBD1 as a possible D gene (5 bases). Germline loops: CDR1 KGHDR, CDR2 SFDVKD. The CDR3 has 14 amino acids. V shed 6 bases and J shed 1 base, with 11 bases lying between them. This CDR3 reads CATSPSGINYGYTF. As DNA, the CDR3 is TGTGCCACCAGTCCCTCAGGGATTAACTATGGCTACACCTTC.

This rearrangement joins TRBV7-9 to TRBJ1-1; 9 bases align to TRBD1. Germline values: CDR1 SEHNR, CDR2 FQNEAQ (reference sequence). This CDR3 is built from 15 residues. V lost 6 bases to trimming and J lost 5 bases; unmatched junction nucleotides: 10. CDR3 nucleotide sequence: TGTGCCAGCAGAATAGTGGGCGGGACAGGGACTGAAGCTTTCTTT. Translating it yields CASRIVGGTGTEAFF.

This clonotype showed up many times. V is TRBV3-1 and J is TRBJ1-2; 7 nucleotides align to TRBD1. The CDR3 has 12 amino acids. Looked up from germline, CDR1 is LGHDT and CDR2 is YNNKEL (reference sequence). The V gene end was trimmed by 6 bases and the J gene end by 13 bases; junction bases not matched to a gene: 11. The chain's CDR3 is CASRLTGFGITF. The CDR3 nucleotides are TGTGCCAGCAGGTTGACAGGGTTTGGAATCACCTTC.

The chain couples TRBV9 to TRBJ1-1; D gene unclear. Germline V gives CDR1 SGDLS, CDR2 YYNGEE. V lost 3 bases and J lost 1, with 10 bases in between. This CDR3 region has 14 residues. The CDR3 loop reads CASSGRTGNTEAFF. CDR3 coding DNA: TGTGCCAGCAGCGGACGGACGGGGAACACTGAAGCTTTCTTT.

V and J are TRBV20-1 and TRBJ2-1; unclear D gene. V was pared by 5 bases and J by 6 bases, with 11 bases between. The CDR3 has 12 residues. Germline CDR1 is DFQATT and CDR2 is SNEGSKA (reference sequence). The CDR3 region has the DNA TGCAGTGCTCCCGGCCAGGCCAATGAGCAGTTCTTC. Protein sequence: CSAPGQANEQFF.

This clonotype has only a few counts. The V call is TRBV2, the J call TRBJ2-3; D possibly corresponds to TRBD1 (5 bases). The CDR3 has 15 residues. Trimming pared 7 bases from V and 3 bases from J, leaving 17 bases between. Germline CDR1 and CDR2: SNHLY and FYNNEI. CDR3 residues: CASTRQQGWTDTQYF. As DNA, the CDR3 is TGTGCCAGCACAAGGCAGCAGGGATGGACAGATACGCAGTATTTT.

A few counts support this clonotype. This rearrangement joins TRBV15 to TRBJ2-3; 15 bases line up with TRBD2. V lost 0 bases, J lost 4 bases, and 5 bases stayed unmatched. The CDR3 is 18 amino acids. Germline V gene lookup returns CDR1 LNHNV and CDR2 YYDKDF (reference sequence). DNA of the CDR3: TGTGCCACCAGCAGAGACCGGGGACTAGCGGGAGGCTCAGATACGCAGTATTTT. It specifies CATSRDRGLAGGSDTQYF.

Comment on this clonotype: At one end, the junction sequence differs from germline, possibly due to a read error. The V call is TRBV7-2, the J call TRBJ2-1, with D perhaps TRBD2 (6 bases). The germline gives CDR1 SGHTA, CDR2 FQGNSA. The CDR3 extends over 14 amino acids. CDR3: CASRLDYVGNEQFF. The CDR3 DNA reads as TGTGCCAGCCGCTTGGACTACGTAGGGAATGAGCAGTTCTTC.

The sample holds many counts of this clonotype. The V call is TRBV5-1, the J call TRBJ2-5, with D hard to call. With 0 bases removed from V and 4 bases from J, the gap between germline ends came to 10 bases. CDR1 and CDR2 from the germline V gene are SGHRS and YFSETQ. The CDR3 consists of 14 residues. CDR3: CASSLGREGETQYF. CDR3 sequence (DNA): TGCGCCAGCAGCTTGGGTAGGGAAGGAGAGACCCAGTACTTC.

This clonotype was counted only a few times. The chain couples TRBV14 to TRBJ2-7; 7 nucleotides agree with TRBD2. The trim removed 3 bases at V and 3 bases at J, leaving 5 bases unmatched. CDR3 length: 14 residues. Germline V gene lookup returns CDR1 SGHDN and CDR2 FVKESK. The CDR3, as DNA: TGTGCCAGCAGCCAGACACTAGCGAGCTACGAGCAGTACTTC. It codes for CASSQTLASYEQYF.

This clonotype was observed a few times. The chain carries TRBV25-1 and TRBJ2-7; 8 nucleotides line up with TRBD1. V gave up 2 bases and J gave up 3 bases; unmatched junction bases: 9. The CDR3 is made up of 16 amino acids. CDR1 MGHDK and CDR2 SYGVNS come from the germline V gene. The CDR3 spells CASSEKGADRGYEQYF. The CDR3 DNA reads as TGTGCCAGCAGTGAAAAGGGGGCAGACAGGGGCTACGAGCAGTACTTC.

This clonotype was counted only a few times. The chain combines TRBV5-1 with TRBJ1-2; TRBD1 matches at 7 bases. The trim removed 4 bases at V and 8 bases at J, leaving 11 bases unmatched. Germline loops: CDR1 SGHRS, CDR2 YFSETQ. The CDR3 covers 14 residues. CDR3 coding DNA: TGCGCCAGCAGCCTGGGCGAGGGGGCAAACGGCTACACCTTC. It translates to CASSLGEGANGYTF. Full variable domain (remainder filled in from reference TRBV5-1 and TRBJ1-2): KAGVTQTPRYLIKTRGQQVTLSCSPISGHRSVSWYQQTPGQGLQFLFEYFSETQRNKGNFPGRFSGRQFSNSRSEMNVSTLELGDSALYLCASSLGEGANGYTFGSGTRLTVV.

This clonotype was seen more than once but under ten times. The chain links TRBV20-1 to TRBJ2-3, with a possible D match to TRBD2 (5 bases). CDR3 size: 13 residues. Trimming removed 2 bases from V and 5 bases from J, with 11 bases in between. CDR1 is DFQATT and CDR2 is SNEGSKA in the germline V gene (reference sequence). As DNA, the CDR3 is TGCAGTGCTAGATCTAGCCCGGTAGATACGCAGTATTTT. Translating it yields CSARSSPVDTQYF.

This clonotype was seen at least ten times. Sequence at one end of the junction differs from germline and may be a read error. The rearrangement uses TRBV7-7 and TRBJ2-7; 9 positions agree with TRBD2. This CDR3 is built from 14 residues. Germline assignment: CDR1 SSHAT and CDR2 FNYEAQ (reference sequence). The CDR3: CASSLAGLATEQYF. CDR3 DNA: TGTGCTAGCAGCTTGGCGGGACTAGCTACCGAGCAGTACTTC.